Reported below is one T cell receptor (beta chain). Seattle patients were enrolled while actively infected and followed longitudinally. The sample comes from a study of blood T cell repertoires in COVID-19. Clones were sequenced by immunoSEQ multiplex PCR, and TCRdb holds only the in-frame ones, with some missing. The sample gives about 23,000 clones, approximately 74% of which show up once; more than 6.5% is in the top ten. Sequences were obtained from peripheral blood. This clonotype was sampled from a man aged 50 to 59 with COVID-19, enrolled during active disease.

CDR3 residues: CASSLSQGPGNTIYF. In DNA form, the CDR3 reads TGTGCCAGCAGTTTATCACAGGGCCCCGGAAACACCATATATTTT. The chain links TRBV27 to TRBJ1-3; a weak D match, TRBD1 (6 bases). The CDR3 covers 15 residues. Trimming pared 0 bases from V and 4 bases from J, leaving 10 bases between. CDR1 MNHEY and CDR2 SMNVEV come from the germline V gene (reference sequence).